These T cell receptor beta chains were read from a single sample in a study of cytomegalovirus exposure and HLA in healthy donors. Data came from immunoSEQ multiplex PCR; TCRdb stores just in-frame clones and leaves some out. The sample gives approximately 170,000 clones, about 79% of which show up once; 0.75% to 0.8% is in the top ten. Sequenced sample: PBMCs. These receptor sequences come from a female donor in good health and CMV-seronegative. Both conserved end residues are part of each CDR3. The D gene is left open where the match is weak. Clone sizes are given selectively: once, few, many, or a class where the clone is expanded.

v_call: TRBV5-1; j_call: TRBJ1-3; d_call: -; clone_size: -; cdr3_nt: TGCGCCAGCCAGGACTCTGGAAGCACCATATATTTT; cdr3_aa: CASQDSGSTIYF
v_call: TRBV9; j_call: TRBJ2-2; d_call: -; clone_size: -; cdr3_nt: TGTGCCAGCAGCGTAGAGGGACTTGGGGATACGAACACCGGGGAGCTGTTTTTT; cdr3_aa: CASSVEGLGDTNTGELFF
v_call: TRBV25-1; j_call: TRBJ1-1; d_call: -; clone_size: -; cdr3_nt: TGTGCCAGCACGATAGGAGCGAACACTGAAGCTTTCTTT; cdr3_aa: CASTIGANTEAFF
v_call: TRBV7-9; j_call: TRBJ1-2; d_call: TRBD1; clone_size: -; cdr3_nt: TGTGCCAGCAGCCCGGGACAGGGGCTAAATGGCTACACCTTC; cdr3_aa: CASSPGQGLNGYTF
v_call: TRBV10-2; j_call: TRBJ2-3; d_call: -; clone_size: once; cdr3_nt: TGCGCCAGCAGTGAGACACTAGCTGCAACAGATACGCAGTATTTT; cdr3_aa: CASSETLAATDTQYF
v_call: TRBV6-5; j_call: TRBJ1-1; d_call: -; clone_size: -; cdr3_nt: TGTGCCAGCAGCCTGGGGAAGGGGTTGACTGAAGCTTTCTTT; cdr3_aa: CASSLGKGLTEAFF
v_call: TRBV27; j_call: TRBJ1-1; d_call: TRBD1; clone_size: -; cdr3_nt: TGTGCCAGCACGCGGGACAGGAACACTGAAGCTTTCTTT; cdr3_aa: CASTRDRNTEAFF
v_call: TRBV30; j_call: TRBJ1-2; d_call: -; clone_size: -; cdr3_nt: TGTGCCTGGAGCCTGACAGGCGAAGGCTACACCTTC; cdr3_aa: CAWSLTGEGYTF
v_call: TRBV7-2; j_call: TRBJ2-7; d_call: TRBD1; clone_size: -; cdr3_nt: TGTGCCAGCAGCTTTGACAGGGTCAGCTCCTACGAGCAGTACTTC; cdr3_aa: CASSFDRVSSYEQYF
v_call: TRBV4-3; j_call: TRBJ2-7; d_call: -; clone_size: few; cdr3_nt: TGCGCCAGCAGCCAAGATGTGGGGGGTACCTTCTACGAGCAGTACTTC; cdr3_aa: CASSQDVGGTFYEQYF
v_call: TRBV5-1; j_call: TRBJ2-1; d_call: -; clone_size: -; cdr3_nt: TGCGCCAGCAGCCGGGTCCCGGAGCTCAATGAGCAGTTCTTC; cdr3_aa: CASSRVPELNEQFF
v_call: TRBV6-5; j_call: TRBJ1-5; d_call: -; clone_size: -; cdr3_nt: TGTGCCAGCAGTTCCACCTGGGGCAGAAATCAGCCCCAGCATTTT; cdr3_aa: CASSSTWGRNQPQHF